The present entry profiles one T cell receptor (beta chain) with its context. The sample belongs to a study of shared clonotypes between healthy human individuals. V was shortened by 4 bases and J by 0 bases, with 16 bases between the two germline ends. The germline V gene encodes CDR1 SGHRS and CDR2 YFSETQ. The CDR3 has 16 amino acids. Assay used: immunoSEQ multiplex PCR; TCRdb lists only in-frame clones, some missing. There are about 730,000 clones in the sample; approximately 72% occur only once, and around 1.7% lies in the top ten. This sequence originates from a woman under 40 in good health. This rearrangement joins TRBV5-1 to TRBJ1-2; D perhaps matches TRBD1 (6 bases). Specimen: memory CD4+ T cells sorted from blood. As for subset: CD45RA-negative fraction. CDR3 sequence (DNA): TGCGCCAGCAGCACCGTCACGGGGGCGACTAACTATGGCTACACCTTC. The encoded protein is CASSTVTGATNYGYTF.